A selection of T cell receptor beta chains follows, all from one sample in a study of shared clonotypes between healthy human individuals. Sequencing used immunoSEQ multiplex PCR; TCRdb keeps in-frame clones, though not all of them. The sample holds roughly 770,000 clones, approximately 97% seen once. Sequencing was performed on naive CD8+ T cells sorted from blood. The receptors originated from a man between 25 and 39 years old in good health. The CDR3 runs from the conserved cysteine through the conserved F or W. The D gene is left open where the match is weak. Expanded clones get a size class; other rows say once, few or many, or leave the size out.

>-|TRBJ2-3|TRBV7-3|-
TGTGCCAGCAGCTTCCTAGCTACAGATACGCAGTATTTT
CASSFLATDTQYF
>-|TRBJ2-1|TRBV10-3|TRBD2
TGTGCCATCAGTGAGGGGGAGGGTTTCTACAATGAGCAGTTCTTC
CAISEGEGFYNEQFF
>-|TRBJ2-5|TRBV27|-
TGTGCCAGCAGTTTAGGCCATGGACAGATAGAGACCCAGTACTTC
CASSLGHGQIETQYF
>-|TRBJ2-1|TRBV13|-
TGTGCCAGCAGCTTATCTGTAGCTTACAATGAGCAGTTCTTC
CASSLSVAYNEQFF
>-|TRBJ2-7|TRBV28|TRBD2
TGTGCCAGCAGTCCGCTAGTTAGCGGGACCTCCTACGAGCAGTACTTC
CASSPLVSGTSYEQYF
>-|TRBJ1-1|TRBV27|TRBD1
TGTGCCAGCAGTCCAACAGGGGGCGTTGCGGGTGAAGCTTTCTTT
CASSPTGGVAGEAFF
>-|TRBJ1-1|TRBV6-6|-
TGTGCCAGCATAGAGGGCGGCACTGAAGCTTTCTTT
CASIEGGTEAFF
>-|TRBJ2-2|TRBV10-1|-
TGCGCCAGCAGTGCAGGAGTCGAGCTGTTTTTT
CASSAGVELFF
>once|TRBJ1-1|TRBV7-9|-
TGTGCCAGCAGCTTAGGGGCCACTGAAGCTTTCTTT
CASSLGATEAFF
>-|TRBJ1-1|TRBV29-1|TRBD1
TGCAGCGTTTTTATCGGACAGGCAGCTTTCTTT
CSVFIGQAAFF
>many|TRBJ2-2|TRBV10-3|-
TGTGCCATCGGGACTTCGAACACCGGGGAGCTGTTTTTT
CAIGTSNTGELFF
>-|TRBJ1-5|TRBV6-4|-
TGTGCCAGCAGTGACTACCGGGGATTGAGCAATCAGCCCCAGCATTTT
CASSDYRGLSNQPQHF
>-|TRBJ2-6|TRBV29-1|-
TGCAGCGTTGAACAGGGATCTGGGGCCAACGTCCTGACTTTC
CSVEQGSGANVLTF
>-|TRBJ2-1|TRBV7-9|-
TGTGCCAGCAGCTCGGACTCTGTCCCCTACAATGAGCAGTTCTTC
CASSSDSVPYNEQFF
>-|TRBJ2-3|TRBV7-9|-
TGTGCCAGCAGCTTAGATAGCGGCACAGATACGCAGTATTTT
CASSLDSGTDTQYF
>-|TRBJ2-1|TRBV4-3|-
TGCGCCAGCAGCCAAGATCAAGTGGGATACAATGAGCAGTTCTTC
CASSQDQVGYNEQFF
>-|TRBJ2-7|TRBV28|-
TGTGCCAGCAAATTAGAACGGGATTACGAGCAGTACTTC
CASKLERDYEQYF
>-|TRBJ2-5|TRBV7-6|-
TGTGCCAGCAGCCCAGGAGAGACCCAGTACTTC
CASSPGETQYF
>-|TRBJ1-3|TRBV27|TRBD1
TGTGCCAGCAGCCCGGGGACAGCGTCTGGAAACACCATATATTTT
CASSPGTASGNTIYF
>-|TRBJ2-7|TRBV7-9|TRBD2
TGTGCCAGCAGCGCATATAGCGGGAGATCCCACGAGCAGTACTTC
CASSAYSGRSHEQYF
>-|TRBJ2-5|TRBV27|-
TGTGCCAGCAGTTTATTCGGCCCGGGGGAGACCCAGTACTTC
CASSLFGPGETQYF
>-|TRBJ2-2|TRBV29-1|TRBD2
TGCAGCGTTGAAGTGGCTAGCGGGATTATCTCCGGGGAGCTGTTTTTT
CSVEVASGIISGELFF
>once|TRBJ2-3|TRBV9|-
TGTGCCAGCAGCATGGGCGGGGTTGCAGATACGCAGTATTTT
CASSMGGVADTQYF
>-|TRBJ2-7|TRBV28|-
TGTGCCAGCAGTGTCCCGTACGGCACCTACGAGCAGTACTTC
CASSVPYGTYEQYF
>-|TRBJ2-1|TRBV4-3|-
TGCGCCAGCAGCCAAGAATTGGCGATCCACAATGAGCAGTTCTTC
CASSQELAIHNEQFF
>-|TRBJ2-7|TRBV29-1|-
TGCAGCGTTCGGGGGGCGGATTACGAGCAGTACTTC
CSVRGADYEQYF
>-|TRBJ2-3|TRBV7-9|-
TGTGCCAGCAGCTTAAGTCTAGGCACAGATACGCAGTATTTT
CASSLSLGTDTQYF
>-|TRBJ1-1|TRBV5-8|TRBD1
TGTGCCAGCAGGACCGGGACAGGGGGCGCGGTTATAAACACTGAAGCTTTCTTT
CASRTGTGGAVINTEAFF
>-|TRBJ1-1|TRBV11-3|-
TGTGCCAGCAGCTTAGATTCAGGGAACACTGAAGCTTTCTTT
CASSLDSGNTEAFF
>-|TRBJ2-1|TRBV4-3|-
TGCGCCAGCAGCCAAGAACAGCGGAGTAACAATGAGCAGTTCTTC
CASSQEQRSNNEQFF
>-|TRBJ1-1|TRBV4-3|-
TGCGCCAGCAGCCAAGATCAAGGGGGTAGGACTGAAGCTTTCTTT
CASSQDQGGRTEAFF